Each of the 17 T cell receptor beta chains below was sequenced from the same sample in a study of cytomegalovirus exposure and HLA in healthy donors. Vbeta (60) and Jbeta (13) primers were used in the PCR. Some clones are missing from TCRdb's copy, which holds only in-frame ones; the method was immunoSEQ multiplex PCR. The repertoire holds roughly 92,000 clones, 80% seen once, with 20% to 25% in the top ten. Sequencing was performed on PBMCs. These receptor sequences come from a woman aged 45-65 years in good health and CMV-seropositive.

The chain has TRBV6-4 and TRBJ1-2; tentative D call: TRBD1 (6 bases). The length of the CDR3 is 14 residues. V was clipped by 9 bases and J by 10 bases, with 24 bases between them. The germline V gene has CDR1 MRHNA and CDR2 SNTAGT. The CDR3 is CARTDTGTSLDYTF. The CDR3, as DNA: TGTGCCAGAACTGACACAGGGACAAGTCTTGACTACACCTTC.

CDR3 nucleotides: TGTGCCAGCAGCTTAGGAGGCTTGAGTAGGGGTGAGCAGTTCTTC. Translation gives CASSLGGLSRGEQFF. The chain is built from TRBV13 and TRBJ2-1; maybe TRBD1 (5 bases). Germline V gene sequence: CDR1 PRHDT, CDR2 FYEKMQ (reference sequence). Trimming cost V 0 bases and J 9 bases, with 15 bases left between them. The CDR3 has 15 amino acids. The full variable domain, in which reference TRBV13 and TRBJ2-1 provide the parts outside the CDR3, is AAGVIQSPRHLIKEKRETATLKCYPIPRHDTVYWYQQGPGQDPQFLISFYEKMQSDKGSIPDRFSAQQFSDYHSELNMSSLELGDSALYFCASSLGGLSRGEQFFGPGTRLTVL.

The chain carries TRBV11-3 and TRBJ2-1; 15 bases agree with TRBD2. The CDR3 runs to 18 residues. The ends lost 2 bases at V and 7 bases at J; junction bases unmatched: 9. CDR1 SGHNT and CDR2 YENEEA come from the germline V gene. CDR3 amino acids: CASSLPGLAGGVLNEQFF. The CDR3 DNA reads as TGTGCCAGCAGCTTACCCGGACTAGCGGGAGGGGTATTGAATGAGCAGTTCTTC.

The J gene is TRBJ2-5, the V gene TRBV4-2; a possible D gene is TRBD2 (6 bases). The CDR3 extends over 15 amino acids. The germline V and J ends were trimmed by 5 bases and 4 bases, with 17 bases remaining between them. Germline V gene sequence: CDR1 LGHNA, CDR2 YNFKEQ. As DNA, the CDR3 is TGTGCCAGCAGCGCCCGACTAGGATTCGTAGAGACCCAGTACTTC. Protein: CASSARLGFVETQYF.

The V call is TRBV5-1, the J call TRBJ2-1; D not resolved. The CDR3 loop spans 13 amino acids. V was cut by 1 base and J by 5 bases, with 7 bases left in between. Germline loops: CDR1 SGHRS, CDR2 YFSETQ. The CDR3 protein is CASSLNINNEQFF. CDR3 sequence (DNA): TGCGCCAGCAGCTTGAACATCAACAATGAGCAGTTCTTC.

The V call is TRBV11-2, the J call TRBJ2-7, with D possibly TRBD2 on 5 matching bases. CDR1 and CDR2 (germline): SGHAT, FQNNGV. The CDR3 covers 13 residues. V lost 8 bases to trimming and J lost 4 bases, with 15 bases between them. The CDR3 DNA reads as TGTGCCAGCTCTGCAGTGAGGGCTTACGAGCAGTACTTC. Residues: CASSAVRAYEQYF. Combining the CDR3 with reference TRBV11-2 and TRBJ2-7 gives the whole variable domain EAGVAQSPRYKIIEKRQSVAFWCNPISGHATLYWYQQILGQGPKLLIQFQNNGVVDDSQLPKDRFSAERLKGVDSTLKIQPAKLEDSAVYLCASSAVRAYEQYFGPGTRLTVT.

The J gene is TRBJ2-4, the V gene TRBV30; perhaps TRBD2 as D (5 bases). Trimming removed 2 bases from V and 2 bases from J, with 13 bases in between. The CDR3 contains 15 residues. Germline CDR1 is GTSNPN and CDR2 is SVGIG (reference sequence). The CDR3 DNA reads as TGTGCCTGGAGTCCATCGGGGTACACCAAAAACATTCAGTACTTC. Its translation is CAWSPSGYTKNIQYF.

The chain combines TRBV21-1 with TRBJ2-1; the table gives TRBD2 as D, unverified against the DNA. TRBV21-1 corresponds to a pseudogene. CDR3 length equals 14 residues. The CDR3 here is CASLAGAPYNEQFF. As DNA, the CDR3 is TGTGCCAGCCTAGCGGGGGCACCCTACAATGAGCAGTTCTTC.

The CDR3: CASSYSGGDSYEQYF. The CDR3 coding sequence is TGTGCCAGCAGCTATAGCGGGGGGGATTCCTACGAGCAGTACTTC. V gene TRBV7-3 combines with J gene TRBJ2-5; 11 bases are a match to TRBD2. The closer fit of TRBJ2-7 to the DNA end suggests the J call may be wrong. The germline V gene encodes CDR1 SGHTA and CDR2 FQGTGA. The CDR3 is made up of 15 amino acids.

V usage is TRBV27 and J usage is TRBJ2-7; D is ambiguous. This CDR3 is built from 15 residues. Trimming took off 7 bases at V and 0 bases at J, with 16 bases between the two ends. The germline gives CDR1 MNHEY, CDR2 SMNVEV (reference sequence). The CDR3 nucleotides are TGTGCCAGCAATCCCCCCCAGGTGAGCTCCTACGAGCAGTACGTC. Translation: CASNPPQVSSYEQYV.

On this clone: An end of the junction does not agree with germline; a read error may underlie this. V is TRBV28 and J is TRBJ2-2; a possible D gene is TRBD2 (5 bases). The CDR3 spans 13 residues. Germline values: CDR1 MDHEN, CDR2 SYDVKM. The CDR3 region has the DNA TGTGCCAGCAGCGGACTGAACACCGGGGAGCTGTCTTTT. It yields the protein CASSGLNTGELSF.

This CDR3 reads CASSVGGDTQYF. The CDR3, as DNA: TGTGCCAGCAGTGTAGGGGGAGATACGCAGTATTTT. The chain joins TRBV27 to TRBJ2-3, with D possibly matching TRBD1 (6 bases). Germline V gene data show CDR1 as MNHEY and CDR2 as SMNVEV (reference sequence). This CDR3 contains 12 residues. Trimming removed 5 bases from V and 5 bases from J, with 8 bases in between.

The chain couples TRBV10-1 to TRBJ2-1, with 10 bases identical to TRBD2. V lost 5 bases, J lost 2 bases, and 3 bases stayed unmatched. In germline, CDR1 is WNHNN, CDR2 SYGVQD (reference sequence). The CDR3 length is 15 residues. The CDR3, as DNA: TGCGCCAGCAGTTCTAGCGGGAGCGCCTACAATGAGCAGTTCTTC. The encoded protein is CASSSSGSAYNEQFF.

The chain combines TRBV28 with TRBJ1-2, with D perhaps matching TRBD1 (5 bases). CDR3 length equals 15 residues. V was cut by 4 bases and J by 2 bases, with 14 bases left in between. Germline lookup yields CDR1 MDHEN and CDR2 SYDVKM. The CDR3, as DNA: TGTGCCAGCAGTTCCGGCCCTCCAGGGAACTATGGCTACACCTTC. Protein sequence: CASSSGPPGNYGYTF.

This chain joins TRBV7-9 and TRBJ2-3; 9 positions match TRBD1. The CDR3 spans 15 residues. CDR1 SEHNR and CDR2 FQNEAQ come from the germline V gene (reference sequence). Germline trimming cut 5 bases from V and 2 bases from J; bases unmatched to any gene: 5. The CDR3 reads CASSLGQGHTDTQYF. DNA for the CDR3: TGTGCCAGCAGCCTAGGACAGGGGCACACAGATACGCAGTATTTT.

The chain carries TRBV4-1 and TRBJ2-3, with D uncertain. Between the trimmed V and J ends, which lost 4 bases and 2 bases, there was a span of 10 bases. CDR1 and CDR2 from the germline V gene are MGHRA and YSYEKL. The CDR3 has 14 amino acids. In nucleotides, the CDR3 is TGCGCCAGCAGCCCCACGGGTGTCACAGATACGCAGTATTTT. Protein sequence: CASSPTGVTDTQYF.

The table lists this clone with a few counts. The chain uses TRBV20-1 and TRBJ1-1; no clear D. CDR3 length: 11 amino acids. The ends were cut back, 3 bases at V and 7 bases at J, with 9 bases in the middle. Germline lookup yields CDR1 DFQATT and CDR2 SNEGSKA (reference sequence). The CDR3 sequence is CSASKIGEAFF. CDR3 in DNA: TGCAGTGCTAGTAAAATCGGTGAAGCTTTCTTT.